These 29 T cell receptor beta chains came from one sample sequenced in a study of T cell repertoires in cytomegalovirus infection. Via MiXCR, TCRdb re-called the reads, giving one row per CDR3 protein. The data show around 900,000 distinct CDR3 sequences, about a third seen once. No antigen is known for these receptors. Here the sequenced sample was cultured CD8+ T cells from PBMCs, taken from culture after CMV antigen stimulation. The receptor source for this set is a human donor in good health (CMV status not recorded). Some clones in this sample may be carry-over from other donors' samples.

This clonotype appeared a few times. The V call is TRBV7-6, the J call TRBJ1-1, with D uncertain. Per the germline V gene, CDR1 is SGHVS and CDR2 is FNYEAQ. Trimming shortened V by 5 bases and J by 1 base, and 11 bases separated the two germline ends. The length of the CDR3 is 14 residues. DNA for the CDR3: TGTGCCAGCAGCCCCGATGGTTCGAACACTGAAGCTTTCTTT. This sequence encodes CASSPDGSNTEAFF.

The V and J genes are TRBV5-5 and TRBJ2-5; 10 bases are a match to TRBD1. The CDR3 consists of 15 residues. V lost 1 base and J lost 4; bases outside the gene matches: 4. The germline V gene encodes CDR1 SGHKS and CDR2 YYEKEE (reference sequence). CDR3 DNA: TGTGCCAGCAGCTTGATCCGGGACAGGGGAGAGACCCAGTACTTC. It yields the protein CASSLIRDRGETQYF.

This chain connects TRBV5-3 to TRBJ2-1; D remains ambiguous. TRBV5-3 is assigned to the ORF class and has an uncertain function. The V end was cut by 8 bases, the J end by 2 bases, with 17 bases between. The CDR3 spans 15 residues. The CDR3 reads CASSTAWAPYNEQFF. The CDR3 DNA reads TGTGCCAGCAGCACCGCCTGGGCTCCCTACAATGAGCAGTTCTTC.

This clonotype was observed a few times. The V and J genes are TRBV28 and TRBJ2-5; either TRBD1 or TRBD2 may supply D (5 bases each). V dropped 5 bases and J dropped 2 bases, with 21 bases sitting between them. Per the germline V gene, CDR1 is MDHEN and CDR2 is SYDVKM. The CDR3 is 17 residues long. CDR3 amino acids: CASSGHRDALFQETQYF. The CDR3 bases are TGTGCCAGCAGTGGGCACCGGGACGCGCTATTTCAAGAGACCCAGTACTTC.

This clonotype was found a few times. The chain recombines TRBV10-3 with TRBJ1-1; D remains ambiguous. Trimming removed 0 bases from V and 0 bases from J, with 8 bases in between. Germline loops: CDR1 ENHRY, CDR2 SYGVKD. There are 15 residues in the CDR3. DNA for the CDR3: TGTGCCATCAGTGAGTCCGGAGGGATGAACACTGAAGCTTTCTTT. Translated: CAISESGGMNTEAFF.

The rearrangement links TRBV12-3 or TRBV12-4 to TRBJ2-3; D unresolved. This CDR3 region has 15 residues. V lost 1 base to trimming and J lost 4 bases, with 12 bases between them. The CDR3: CASSLGHLGADTQYF. DNA of the CDR3: TGTGCCAGCAGTTTAGGGCACCTTGGGGCAGATACGCAGTATTTT.

This clonotype was counted ten times or more. Mismatch with germline at one junction end may stem from a read error. The chain links TRBV7-7 to TRBJ2-1, with 7 positions matching TRBD2. CDR3 size: 15 residues. The germline gives CDR1 SSHAT, CDR2 FNYEAQ (reference sequence). CDR3 amino acids: CASSPLGGGYNEQFF. CDR3 in DNA: TGTGCTAGCAGCCCCCTCGGCGGGGGATACAATGAGCAGTTCTTC. The full variable domain, its missing parts supplied by reference TRBV7-7 and TRBJ2-1, is GAGVSQSPRYKVTKRGQDVTLRCDPISSHATLYWYQQALGQGPEFLTYFNYEAQPDKSGLPSDRFSAERPEGSISTLTIQRTEQRDSAMYRCASSPLGGGYNEQFFGPGTRLTVL.

This clonotype was seen a handful of times. The rearrangement uses TRBV24-1 and TRBJ2-1, with 8 bases identical to TRBD1. CDR1 KGHDR and CDR2 SFDVKD come from the germline V gene. V shed 3 bases, J shed 6 bases, and the junction held 6 bases outside the gene matches. The CDR3 loop spans 15 amino acids. CDR3 coding DNA: TGTGCCACCAGTGATAGACAGGGGATGGTCAATGAGCAGTTCTTC. This gives the protein CATSDRQGMVNEQFF.

V is TRBV19 and J is TRBJ1-2; tentatively, D is TRBD1 (6 bases). Germline assignment: CDR1 LNHDA and CDR2 SQIVND (reference sequence). The length of the CDR3 is 13 residues. The V and J ends lost 6 bases and 5 bases respectively, with 13 bases between them. The CDR3 sequence: CASRGQLFYGYTF. CDR3 nucleotide sequence: TGTGCCAGTAGAGGACAGCTCTTTTATGGCTACACCTTC.

This clonotype has a count of ten or more. The chain is built from TRBV6-2 or TRBV6-3 and TRBJ2-6; D is ambiguous. The CDR3 is made up of 14 amino acids. Trimming shortened V by 2 bases and J by 0 bases, and 2 bases separated the two germline ends. CDR1 and CDR2 (germline): MNHEY, SVGEGT. CDR3 coding DNA: TGTGCCAGCAGTTACCTCTCTGGGGCCAACGTCCTGACTTTC. Residues: CASSYLSGANVLTF.

The chain is built from TRBV12-5 and TRBJ2-1; D unclear. The CDR3 has 12 amino acids. From germline, CDR1 is LGHNT and CDR2 FRNRAP. Trimming took 5 bases from V and 7 from J, leaving 9 bases between them. The CDR3 sequence: CASGPKLNEQFF. CDR3 coding DNA: TGTGCTAGTGGTCCCAAACTGAATGAGCAGTTCTTC.

The genes are TRBV10-3 and TRBJ2-1, with a tentative D call TRBD2 (6 bases). This CDR3 has 15 amino acids. The V and J ends lost 6 bases and 9 bases respectively, with 21 bases between them. CDR1 ENHRY and CDR2 SYGVKD come from the germline V gene. Here the CDR3 reads CAISSEGGVHVEQFF. CDR3 sequence (DNA): TGTGCCATCAGCTCTGAGGGCGGGGTCCACGTTGAGCAGTTCTTC.

V is TRBV12-5 and J is TRBJ2-2; D is unresolved. The V and J ends lost 3 bases and 4 bases respectively, with 12 bases between them. CDR1 is LGHNT and CDR2 is FRNRAP in the germline V gene. This CDR3 region has 15 residues. CDR3: CASGFQAPSTGELFF. DNA for the CDR3: TGTGCTAGTGGTTTTCAGGCACCGAGCACCGGGGAGCTGTTTTTT.

The table lists this clonotype with a few counts. The genes are TRBV14 and TRBJ2-7, with a tentative D call TRBD1 (6 bases). The CDR3 runs 14 residues. Germline values: CDR1 SGHDN, CDR2 FVKESK. V lost 1 base, J lost 5 bases, and 12 bases lay in between. The CDR3 loop is CASSQVYRVDEQYF. CDR3 nucleotides: TGTGCCAGCAGCCAAGTCTACAGGGTGGACGAGCAGTACTTC.

There are many counts of this clonotype. The rearrangement joins TRBV28 to TRBJ2-3; D is perhaps TRBD2 (6 bases). The CDR3 is made up of 17 amino acids. Per germline, CDR1 MDHEN and CDR2 SYDVKM. Deletions cut 9 bases from V and 0 bases from J, with 22 bases between. For the CDR3, the DNA is TGTGCCAGGCAACTTGGGGCCCGGGAGCGAAGCACAGATACGCAGTATTTT. It encodes CARQLGARERSTDTQYF.

The genes are TRBV12-3 or TRBV12-4 and TRBJ1-5; D is ambiguous. The CDR3 sequence is 13 residues long. The ends were cut back, 7 bases at V and 3 bases at J, with 10 bases in the middle. DNA of the CDR3: TGTGCCAGCACTCGGACGGTCAATCAGCCCCAGCATTTT. Amino acid sequence: CASTRTVNQPQHF.

In its sample, this clonotype was seen a few times. This chain connects TRBV10-3 to TRBJ2-7; either TRBD1 or TRBD2 may supply D (5 bases each). Germline-derived CDR1 and CDR2 are ENHRY and SYGVKD. Between the trimmed V and J ends, which lost 4 bases and 3 bases, there was a span of 13 bases. The CDR3 consists of 14 residues. The CDR3 reads CAISGGTASYEQYF. Here the CDR3 DNA reads TGTGCCATCAGTGGGGGGACGGCGAGCTACGAGCAGTACTTC.

The chain employs TRBV15 and TRBJ1-1; D remains ambiguous. Germline V gene sequence: CDR1 LNHNV, CDR2 YYDKDF (reference sequence). The germline V and J ends were trimmed by 1 base and 6 bases, with 12 bases remaining between them. The CDR3 has 14 amino acids. CDR3 sequence (DNA): TGTGCCACCAGCAGAGTCATGTCCTCCGCTGAAGCTTTCTTT. Its protein product is CATSRVMSSAEAFF.

V and J are TRBV5-1 and TRBJ1-2; D is unresolved. There are 14 residues in the CDR3. Trimming removed 0 bases from V and 3 bases from J, with 9 bases in between. Looked up from germline, CDR1 is SGHRS and CDR2 is YFSETQ. CDR3 DNA sequence: TGCGCCAGCAGCTTGGAAAGCGGGGACTATGGCTACACCTTC. Translating gives CASSLESGDYGYTF.

As for this clonotype: Just one base apart from a much larger clone, this may be a read error. This chain connects TRBV7-9 to TRBJ2-7; the D is unclear. Germline assignment: CDR1 SEHNR and CDR2 FQNEAQ (reference sequence). Trimming left V 5 bases short and J 3 bases short, with 8 bases between. The CDR3 totals 12 residues. The CDR3 sequence is CASSADGYEQYF. CDR3 bases: TGTGCCAGCAGCGCGGACGGCTACGAGCAGTACTTC.

Worth noting for this clonotype: This clone may be a read error of a much larger clone one base away. The chain uses TRBV7-8 and TRBJ1-4; D may be TRBD1 (5 bases). The germline CDR1 and CDR2 sequences are SGHVS and FQNEAQ. The CDR3 spans 15 residues. The DNA for the CDR3 is TGTACCAGCAACCATTTCGGGGGGACTAATGAAAAACTGTTTTTT. Translating gives CTSNHFGGTNEKLFF.

This clonotype was seen only a few times. The chain combines TRBV25-1 with TRBJ1-4; 8 nucleotides agree with TRBD1. Trimming removed 5 bases from V and 8 bases from J; junction bases left unmatched: 10. CDR1 and CDR2 (germline): MGHDK, SYGVNS. The CDR3 has 15 amino acids. The CDR3 nucleotides are TGTGCCAGCAGTCCCTCAGGGGGCACGGGCGAAAAACTGTTTTTT. Its translation is CASSPSGGTGEKLFF.

The chain has TRBV15 and TRBJ2-7; D could derive from TRBD1 or TRBD2 (5 bases each). In germline, CDR1 is LNHNV, CDR2 YYDKDF (reference sequence). V was clipped by 5 bases and J by 5 bases, with 13 bases between them. The CDR3 extends over 13 amino acids. DNA for the CDR3: TGTGCCACCAGCCGGAGTCGGGGCGACGAGCAGTACTTC. Amino acids: CATSRSRGDEQYF.

With respect to this clonotype: At one end, the junction sequence differs from germline, possibly due to a read error. The chain recombines TRBV7-6 with TRBJ1-4, with a possible D match to TRBD1 (5 bases). Germline loops: CDR1 SGHVS, CDR2 FNYEAQ. CDR3 length equals 12 residues. CDR3 in amino acids: CVSSSGPLDLFF. The CDR3 coding sequence is TGTGTCAGCAGCTCAGGGCCTTTGGATTTGTTTTTT.

The V gene is TRBV19, the J gene TRBJ1-5; D ambiguous. CDR3 length: 13 residues. V was cut by 5 bases and J by 3 bases, with 8 bases left in between. Germline assignment: CDR1 LNHDA and CDR2 SQIVND (reference sequence). CDR3 sequence reads: CASSWTNNQPQHF. The DNA of the CDR3 is TGTGCCAGTAGTTGGACGAACAATCAGCCCCAGCATTTT.

Ten or more counts support this clonotype. The J gene is TRBJ2-2, the V gene TRBV3-1, with TRBD1 matching over 12 bases. The J segment lost 7 bases and the V segment lost 1 base, leaving 7 bases of the junction unmatched. This CDR3 is built from 17 residues. Germline values: CDR1 LGHDT, CDR2 YNNKEL (reference sequence). The CDR3 region is CASSQVRDRGLNGELFF. CDR3 DNA: TGTGCCAGCAGCCAAGTAAGGGACAGGGGGCTGAACGGGGAGCTGTTTTTT. Full variable domain (rest looked up from reference TRBV3-1 and TRBJ2-2): DTAVSQTPKYLVTQMGNDKSIKCEQNLGHDTMYWYKQDSKKFLKIMFSYNNKELIINETVPNRFSPKSPDKAHLNLHINSLELGDSAVYFCASSQVRDRGLNGELFFGEGSRLTVL.

The chain employs TRBV12-5 and TRBJ2-1, with TRBD1 identical over 12 bases. The CDR3 spans 17 residues. Germline assignment: CDR1 LGHNT and CDR2 FRNRAP. After removal of 4 bases from V and 8 bases from J, the junction contained 12 bases not matched to a gene. CDR3 nucleotide sequence: TGTGCTAGTGGTTCCTTCCCCGGGACAGGGGGCGGCCATGAGCAGTTCTTC. Its translation is CASGSFPGTGGGHEQFF.

The V call is TRBV6-1, the J call TRBJ2-3, with 10 positions matching TRBD2. From germline, CDR1 is MNHNS and CDR2 SASEGT. The V and J ends lost 1 base and 2 bases, in that order; junction bases with no gene match: 6. CDR3 length: 17 amino acids. CDR3 in DNA: TGTGCCAGCAGTGAAGACCTAGCGGGGGCTCTCACAGATACGCAGTATTTT. Translation: CASSEDLAGALTDTQYF.

This rearrangement joins TRBV7-9 to TRBJ2-7; 9 bases map to TRBD2. The length of the CDR3 is 15 residues. Germline CDR1 and CDR2: SEHNR and FQNEAQ (reference sequence). Trimming removed 5 bases from V and 5 bases from J; junction bases left unmatched: 10. The CDR3 DNA is TGTGCCAGCAGCCCCGCGGCGGGGGGGCCCGACGAGCAGTACGTC. This sequence encodes CASSPAAGGPDEQYV.